This T cell receptor beta chain was identified during a study of cytomegalovirus exposure and HLA in healthy donors (dated by TCRdb to about 2017). Regarding the research as a whole: In an earlier analysis of around 540 of the donors, 250 to 350 Gb of sequence data and 95 million to 130 million unique TCR beta sequences from about 180 million T cells were reported. An early release covering more than 500 HLA-typed donors comprised 300 to 350 gigabases of sequencing data and roughly 86 million unique TCR sequences. Of the 300 to 450 genotyped donors, 70% to 90% were placed in the genetic ancestry cluster associated with self-reported Caucasian donors. The study aimed to test whether signatures of past pathogen exposure could be identified by cataloging public T cell receptors. Using immunosequencing, the study profiled T cell repertoires from around 670 subjects and related those repertoires to cytomegalovirus serostatus. A separate validation cohort of more than 100 different subjects was used in addition to the roughly 700-subject first cohort. The study combined high-throughput TCR immunosequencing, statistical association of individual TCRs with disease status, and machine learning to predict cytomegalovirus infection status. In a later analysis, previously published TCR beta repertoires from about 670 donors were re-analyzed and high-resolution HLA genotyping was added so that TCR occurrence patterns could be studied. Rather than using new phenotypic data, the later analysis identified candidate immune exposures from TCR beta sequences and from how often those sequences occurred across donors. An earlier analysis of approximately 580 of the donors used high-throughput TCR beta sequencing to judge whether each TCR beta V gene segment behaved as functional or pseudogenic. Alongside the repertoire data, information on donor age, sex, ethnicity and CMV serostatus was compiled. Genome-wide SNP genotypes for about 65% of the roughly 670 donors were used in a later genetic analysis, which treated that subset as a discovery cohort. All discovery cohort repertoires had been generated on a single sequencing platform. Class I and class II HLA loci were covered by the typing at four-digit resolution. The number of donors typed differed by locus, with about 629-630 for A, B, C, DRB1 and DQB1, around 500 for DQA1, about 610 for DPA1, and some 450 for DPB1. Because of strong linkage in the cohort, four to six DR-DQ haplotypes were treated as single units for association and clustering. Among roughly 400 genotyped donors of the cohort, an average of roughly 230,000 unique TCR beta nucleotide sequences was sequenced per donor, of which roughly 17% were non-productive.

The method was the immunoSEQ multiplex PCR assay. For the multiplex PCR, a mixture combining 60 forward primers for TCR Vbeta segments and 13 reverse primers for TCR Jbeta segments was used. The CDR3 region of rearranged TCR beta genes was amplified from genomic DNA with a multiplex PCR assay. On the Illumina HiSeq System, the amplified TCR beta libraries were sequenced as 87-base-pair reads. Regarding the original processing steps: A later analysis counted tens of millions of unique TCR beta chains across the 550 to 700 repertoires, and about 10 million of these chains were shared by at least two donors. Raw reads were error-corrected and collapsed into unique sequences by a nearest-neighbor algorithm in which closely related sequences were merged to remove PCR and sequencing errors. Alignment of CDR3 sequences to IMGT reference sequences was used to assign V, D and J gene segments. For a sequence to be retained, a match of at least six nucleotides was required to both a V gene segment and a J gene segment. A rearrangement counted as productive if the CDR3 had no stop codons and remained in frame with V and J, and every other rearrangement counted as non-productive. Following IMGT convention, CDR3 was defined as the stretch from the second conserved V-encoded cysteine up to the conserved J-encoded phenylalanine. The earlier analysis of around 640 of the donors excluded sequences that lacked an unambiguous match to a single V gene segment. In an earlier analysis of approximately 550 of the donors, V segments were called functional above 56.7% productive rearrangements and were called segregating when the between-donor standard deviation exceeded 5%. To diagnose cytomegalovirus status from the catalog of TCR beta chain sequences, a statistical classification framework was built. In a later analysis, V and J genes were assigned by comparing TCR nucleotide sequences against IMGT/GENE-DB human TR gene sequences. The TCRdist pipeline was used in a later analysis to assign CDR3 sequences and most-parsimonious VDJ recombination scenarios. In a later analysis, every TCR beta chain was defined by the combination of its CDR3 amino acid sequence and its V-gene family, and reads without a unique V-gene family were dropped. A later analysis removed roughly 590 highly shared, low-generation-probability nucleotide sequences to deal with suspected cross-contamination and a sequencing artifact. In a later analysis, a clonal expansion index for each public chain was calculated from normalized within-repertoire ranks of inferred template counts. In a later analysis, generation probabilities were computed with a VDJ recombination model fitted to out-of-frame rearrangements, and the resulting probabilities were checked against IGoR. A later analysis scored TCR-TCR, TCR-HLA and TCR-CMV co-occurrence with hypergeometric tests, applying a repertoire-size bias correction to TCR pairs. False discovery rates were estimated in a later analysis by permuting HLA or CMV assignments 20 times. In a later analysis, co-occurring TCRs were grouped using DBSCAN, and TCRdist sequence similarity was added for clustering within HLA-allele-positive subsets. Repertoires with fewer than 30,000 or more than 120,000 public chains were left out of co-occurrence clustering, as were about five repertoires with anomalous nucleotide sharing. Imported from immuneACCESS, the table was reduced by TCRdb to in-frame sequences with V and J called. These copies leave out some clones; in studies compared against another copy, an unresolved V gene accounts for under half, and the cause of the remainder is not known. The D gene and trimming were derived from the DNA, and the V and J assignments and clone size from that table. The sample table lists more than 150,000 clones, roughly 77% of them with a count of one. The biggest ten clones account for about 1.9% of the sample.

About this clone: This clone's antigen is unknown. Base qualities were left out, and no much larger clone turns up one base away.

Paper-wide results and their limitations: An earlier analysis of approximately 600 of the donors showed that most TCR beta V segments appeared in productive rearrangements either about 87% or about 30% of the time, which broadly matched IMGT annotations. The cohort was sequenced for TCR beta chains only, and without alpha or paired-chain data the features that could be detected were limited. In a later analysis, 15,000 to 20,000 TCR beta sequences were associated with specific HLA alleles at a false discovery rate of 0.05. Because counts were too low, 15 or so rarely observed V segments, including chromosome 9 orphons, were excluded from the earlier analysis of 587 of the donors. Most TCR sequences were observed very rarely across donors, whereas some public TCRs were present in many individuals. CMV serostatus was the only immune exposure information available for the cohort. The authors suggested that the approach could potentially be extended to other disease states and immunological phenotypes. A cluster of highly shared sequence variants was judged likely to be a technical artifact of the sequencing pipeline. A later genetic analysis associated a missense DCLRE1C variant with V-gene and J-gene trimming of TCR beta chains, and an independent cohort replicated the association. A later genetic analysis reported fewer N-insertions in productive TCRs among donors in an Asian-associated ancestry cluster than the roughly 640-donor mean. Correlated functional status among segregating V segments might be attributable to linkage disequilibrium, but an unknown experimental factor could not be ruled out. A later analysis reported that several top co-occurrence clusters appeared linked to parvovirus B19, influenza, CMV and Epstein-Barr virus. A later analysis found that HLA-associated TCR beta chains were more clonally expanded and had lower generation probabilities than equally common non-associated chains. The classifier was reported to diagnose cytomegalovirus status with high specificity and sensitivity in both the original and validation cohorts. Roughly uniform sequencing depth across donors was assumed in presence/absence analyses, although this assumption may not hold. The study listed 164 TCR beta chains as associated with cytomegalovirus. In vitro tests confirmed that a few of the cytomegalovirus-associated TCR beta chains recognize cytomegalovirus antigens. HLA typing was unavailable for some donors at each locus, so association tests used only the typed subset. According to a later analysis, TCR association rates differed among HLA loci, with DRB1 alleles showing the most associated TCRs and HLA-C alleles showing the fewest. When HLA alleles, especially DR and DQ, strongly co-occurred, TCR associations were difficult to assign to individual alleles. Some IMGT-functional V segments, including TRBV6-2 and TRBV6-3, could not be told apart with the 87-base-pair reads, so those segments were excluded. According to a later analysis, most CMV-associated TCR beta chains appeared to be HLA-restricted, and the HLA associations seemed to be driven largely by CMV exposure. A further reported finding was that TCR beta sequences accurately predicted the HLA-A and HLA-B alleles for most subjects in the first cohort.

In total, roughly 710 healthy bone marrow donors made up the cohort. Cohort members were all nominally healthy when sampled, although unrecorded immune exposures were likely present. The donor tested CMV seronegative, placing the donor among the roughly 400 seronegative members of the cohort. A peripheral blood sample was collected from each donor, and TCR beta sequencing was performed on peripheral blood mononuclear cells. Genomic DNA extraction from the blood cell samples was performed with the Qiagen DNeasy Blood Extraction Kit. V trim: 4 bases; J trim: 4 bases; unmatched bases: 6. Measured from the cysteine to the phenylalanine, the CDR3 is 15 residues long. The read is trimmed to its CDR3 DNA, 45 bases read in frame from base 1. CDR1 and CDR2 are read off the germline V gene (reference sequence) as LNHDA and SQIVND.

Material for sequencing was PBMCs. This sequence was found in a woman in her 30s in good health and CMV-seronegative. The rearrangement joined TRBV19 to TRBJ2-1, and TRBD2 matches 8 of the central bases. Here the CDR3 is given as CASSTAGGVYNEQFF. The sequence in DNA is TGTGCCAGTAGTACTGCGGGGGGAGTGTACAATGAGCAGTTCTTC.